These T cell receptor beta chains were read from a single sample in a study of shared clonotypes between healthy human individuals. The method was immunoSEQ multiplex PCR; TCRdb's version includes in-frame clones alone and lacks a portion of them. The sample contains 950,000 to 1,100,000 clones, roughly 80% of which appear only once. The sequenced sample was memory CD4+ T cells sorted from blood. The receptors here all came from a man aged 18-30 years in good health. CDR3s include the opening cysteine and the closing phenylalanine or tryptophan. A D gene is named only where the DNA matches it firmly. A clone size is listed for some rows: how often the clone was seen (once, few, many), or a class if it is expanded.

j_call d_call clone_size v_call cdr3_nt cdr3_aa
TRBJ1-4 - once TRBV5-4 TGTGCCAGCAGTCGTGGGGAGGAAAAACTGTTTTTT CASSRGEEKLFF
TRBJ1-5 TRBD1 many TRBV30 TGTGCCTGGAGTCGGACAGGAAATAGCAATCAGCCCCAGCATTTT CAWSRTGNSNQPQHF
TRBJ1-2 - - TRBV25-1 TGTGCCAGCACCAAAAGGTACAGCAACTATGGCTACACCTTC CASTKRYSNYGYTF
TRBJ2-5 - - TRBV5-6 TGTGCCAGCAGCTTGAGCCAATTAGACCAGTACTTC CASSLSQLDQYF
TRBJ2-7 TRBD2 - TRBV5-6 TGTGCCAGCAGCTTTTCGACTAGCCAACGCGAGCAGTACTTC CASSFSTSQREQYF
TRBJ1-5 TRBD1 few TRBV19 TGTGCCAGTAGTATAGAAGGACAGGGCTATCAGCCCCAGCATTTT CASSIEGQGYQPQHF
TRBJ2-5 - - TRBV5-5 TGTGCCAGCAGCTTGGAGGCCAAAAAGACCCAGTACTTC CASSLEAKKTQYF
TRBJ1-2 - - TRBV30 TGTGCCTGGAGGGCGGATAAAGCTAACTATGGCTACACCTTC CAWRADKANYGYTF
TRBJ2-7 - - TRBV27 TGTGCCAGCAGTTTATTTTGGGGGGGCGCGGGTTTCTACGAGCAGTACTTC CASSLFWGGAGFYEQYF
TRBJ2-2 - - TRBV6-5 TGTGCCAGCAGTTACTCTGGTACGAACACCGGGGAGCTGTTTTTT CASSYSGTNTGELFF
TRBJ1-1 TRBD1 once TRBV6-1 TGTGCCAGCAGTGCCCAGGGGGGGAACACTGAAGCTTTCTTT CASSAQGGNTEAFF
TRBJ2-7 TRBD1 - TRBV18 TGTGCCAGCTCAACGGACAGGAGCTCCTACGAGCAGTACTTC CASSTDRSSYEQYF
TRBJ2-3 - once TRBV18 TGTGCCAGCTCACCGGGGGGGCAAGATACGCAGTATTTT CASSPGGQDTQYF
TRBJ1-2 - - TRBV5-6 TGTGCCAGCAGCTTGTTTGGGTCCGAGGTGGTGAGCTATGGCTACACCTTC CASSLFGSEVVSYGYTF
TRBJ2-5 - - TRBV7-6 TGTGCCAGCAGCTTAGACAAAGAGACCCAGTACTTC CASSLDKETQYF
TRBJ2-5 TRBD1 - TRBV7-9 TGTGCCAGCAACATCGACAGGGCCGGCAGGGAGACCCAGTACTTC CASNIDRAGRETQYF
TRBJ2-5 - - TRBV6-5 TGTGCCAGCAGGGGGGGTGAGGTCAAGACCCAGTACTTC CASRGGEVKTQYF
TRBJ1-2 - - TRBV5-4 TGTGCCAGCAGTAAAAGGGGGGCTGGTATCGACTATGGCTACACCTTC CASSKRGAGIDYGYTF
TRBJ2-4 - once TRBV5-3 TGTGCCAGAAGCTGCCATTTTCGGCGGGGCAAAAACATTCAGTACTTC CARSCHFRRGKNIQYF
TRBJ1-5 - - TRBV11-2 TGTGCCAGCAGCTTCGGCCAGGGGCTGCAGCCCCAGCATTTT CASSFGQGLQPQHF
TRBJ1-5 TRBD1 - TRBV7-2 TGTGCCAGCAGCACTAACAGGGGACAAAAGCCCCAGCATTTT CASSTNRGQKPQHF
TRBJ1-1 - once TRBV9 TGTGCCAGCAGCGTAGGTGAGGGGCGGAACACTGAAGCTTTCTTT CASSVGEGRNTEAFF
TRBJ2-1 TRBD2 - TRBV30 TGTGCAGGCAGCGGGAGCTCCTACAATGAGCAGTTCTTC CAGSGSSYNEQFF
TRBJ2-5 TRBD2 - TRBV6-1 TGTGCCAGCAGTGACGGGGGGAGGGAGACCCAGTACTTC CASSDGGRETQYF
TRBJ1-1 - few TRBV7-2 TGTGCCAGCAGCCCGGACTTTGAAGCTTTCTTT CASSPDFEAFF
TRBJ1-2 - - TRBV10-3 TGTGCCATCAGTGAGTCGGAGTCGAGTGGCTACACCTTC CAISESESSGYTF
TRBJ2-3 TRBD2 - TRBV5-4 TGTGCCAGCAGCTTGACTAGCGGGGCAGATACGCAGTATTTT CASSLTSGADTQYF
TRBJ2-1 - once TRBV7-2 TGTGCCAGCAGCTTAGCCCAAGTGGGGACTGAGCAGTTCTTC CASSLAQVGTEQFF
TRBJ2-7 - - TRBV29-1 TGCAGCGTTCTCCGAGACGGAGGCTACGAGCAGTACTTC CSVLRDGGYEQYF
TRBJ1-5 - - TRBV7-2 TGTGCCAGCAGCTTGCGGGATACTCAGCCCCAGCATTTT CASSLRDTQPQHF
TRBJ1-1 - - TRBV6-5 TGTGCCAGCAGTTCTGTGGGCACTGAAGCTTTCTTT CASSSVGTEAFF
TRBJ1-6 - once TRBV5-8 TGTGCCAGCACGGGACGCCTTAATTCACCCCTCCACTTT CASTGRLNSPLHF
TRBJ2-3 - - TRBV6-6 TGTGCCAGCAGTTTTCGTACCAGCACAGATACGCAGTATTTT CASSFRTSTDTQYF
TRBJ1-6 - - TRBV7-2 TGTGCCAGCACCTTTGGCAGTTTTTATAATTCACCCCTCCACTTT CASTFGSFYNSPLHF
TRBJ1-5 TRBD1 many TRBV15 TGTGCCACCAGCGGAGAGGACAGGGGCATTAATCAGCCCCAGCATTTT CATSGEDRGINQPQHF
TRBJ1-2 - - TRBV28 TGTGCCAGCAGTGGACATAGCTTCTATGGCTACACCTTC CASSGHSFYGYTF
TRBJ2-7 - - TRBV19 TGTGCCAGTAGTCGGGACTCCTCAAGCTCCTACGAGCAGTACTTC CASSRDSSSSYEQYF
TRBJ1-6 TRBD1 many TRBV7-9 TGTGCCAGCAGCTTAGCCGGGACAGAGCATTCACCCCTCCACTTT CASSLAGTEHSPLHF
TRBJ2-7 - once TRBV6-5 TGTGCCAGCAGTTACTCGAGGCAGCTCGGCTACGAGCAGTACTTC CASSYSRQLGYEQYF
TRBJ2-7 TRBD1 - TRBV25-1 TGTGCCAGCAGTCCATCGGGACAGTTCTCCTACGAGCAGTACTTC CASSPSGQFSYEQYF
TRBJ2-7 TRBD1 once TRBV18 TGTGCCAGCTCACCACTTGCGACAGGGGGCTCCTACGAGCAGTACTTC CASSPLATGGSYEQYF
TRBJ2-1 TRBD2 - TRBV27 TGTGCCAGCAACCGAGATCTAGCGGCCACCTTCTTTGGGGAGCAGTTCTTC CASNRDLAATFFGEQFF
TRBJ2-3 TRBD1 - TRBV7-3 TGTGCCAGCAGCTTTAGGGGGCTGGCAGATACGCAGTATTTT CASSFRGLADTQYF
TRBJ2-1 - - TRBV5-4 TGTGCCAGCAGCGTAGGACTAGGGGGGTACAATGAGCAGTTCTTC CASSVGLGGYNEQFF
TRBJ1-4 TRBD1 - TRBV28 TGTGCCAGCATCCAGGGGGGTGAAAAACTGTTTTTT CASIQGGEKLFF
TRBJ1-2 - - TRBV28 TGTGCCAGCAGTTTAATAGCGGGGGATGGAGGCTACACCTTC CASSLIAGDGGYTF
TRBJ2-7 TRBD2 - TRBV7-8 TGTGCCAGCAGCATGGGACTAGCGGGGAACGAGCAGTACTTC CASSMGLAGNEQYF
TRBJ2-5 TRBD2 - TRBV7-2 TGTGCCAGCAGCTTTACTAGCGGGAGCCAAGAGACCCAGTACTTC CASSFTSGSQETQYF
TRBJ1-1 TRBD1 - TRBV19 TGTGCCAGCATCGGACAGGGGGACACTGAAGCTTTCTTT CASIGQGDTEAFF
TRBJ2-7 TRBD2 - TRBV11-2 TGTGCCAGCAGCTTAGCTGGCGGGGGATCATACGAGCAGTACTTC CASSLAGGGSYEQYF
TRBJ2-5 TRBD1 - TRBV5-5 TGTGCCAGCAGCTTATCAGACAGGGACCAAGAGACCCAGTACTTC CASSLSDRDQETQYF
TRBJ1-1 TRBD1 - TRBV13 TGTGCCAGCAGCTTAGAGCAGGGGGTAACTGAAGCTTTCTTT CASSLEQGVTEAFF
TRBJ1-5 - - TRBV28 TGTGCCAGCATTCAGGAATATAGCAATCAGCCCCAGCATTTT CASIQEYSNQPQHF
TRBJ2-1 - once TRBV4-1 TGCGCCAGCAGCCAAGATTTGGGCGGTTCCTACAATGAGCAGTTCTTC CASSQDLGGSYNEQFF
TRBJ2-1 - - TRBV29-1 TGCAGCGTAGCCGAAGTGGATGAGCAGTTCTTC CSVAEVDEQFF
TRBJ2-7 - - TRBV6-5 TGTGCCAGCAGCCTCTCCTTTGCCGGAACCTACGAGCAGTACTTC CASSLSFAGTYEQYF
TRBJ1-1 - - TRBV18 TGTGCCAGCTCACCAATGGGGGGCCCTGAAGCTTTCTTT CASSPMGGPEAFF
TRBJ2-5 TRBD2 - TRBV5-6 TGTGCCAGCAGCTTGGGGACTGGGAGGGCCCAAGAGACCCAGTACTTC CASSLGTGRAQETQYF